The 11 T cell receptor beta chains presented below share a single source sample, sequenced in a study of shared clonotypes between healthy human individuals. Measured with immunoSEQ multiplex PCR; TCRdb has only the in-frame clones, and not every one. There are approximately 320,000 clones in the sample; roughly 70% occur only once, and under 13% lies in the top ten. The specimen sequenced was memory CD4+ T cells sorted from blood. This sample's subset: CD45RA-negative fraction. These receptors all stem from a man under 40 in good health.

This clone turned up a few times. The chain is built from TRBV28 and TRBJ2-1; the match to TRBD2 covers 12 bases. The CDR3 sequence is 18 residues long. V shed 5 bases and J 1 base; nucleotides not matched to a gene: 9. The germline V gene encodes CDR1 MDHEN and CDR2 SYDVKM. CDR3 region: CASSPLTSGSRSYNEQFF. Here the CDR3 DNA reads TGTGCCAGCAGTCCCCTGACTAGCGGGAGTCGGTCCTACAATGAGCAGTTCTTC.

V is TRBV10-2 and J is TRBJ2-7, with D perhaps given as TRBD1 or TRBD2 (6 bases each). The V gene's germline CDR1 is WSHSY and CDR2 SAAADI. CDR3 length equals 14 residues. The V gene lost 4 bases and the J gene lost 1 base, with 11 bases spanning the gap. The CDR3 loop reads CASSVGGRSYEQYF. The DNA of the CDR3 is TGCGCCAGCAGTGTAGGGGGGAGGTCCTACGAGCAGTACTTC.

This clone occurred a few times. This sequence joins TRBV5-1 and TRBJ2-7; TRBD2 matches 13 bases. The CDR3 covers 15 residues. Germline CDR1 reads SGHRS; CDR2 reads YFSETQ. V lost 4 bases and J lost 4; bases outside the gene matches: 5. The CDR3 coding sequence is TGCGCCAGCAGCAACGGACTAGCGGGAGCTTACGAGCAGTACTTC. As protein: CASSNGLAGAYEQYF.

The V and J genes are TRBV4-2 and TRBJ2-1, with 12 bases identical to TRBD2. The trim removed 9 bases at V and 5 bases at J, leaving 14 bases unmatched. Germline values: CDR1 LGHNA, CDR2 YNFKEQ. The CDR3 extends over 17 amino acids. The CDR3 protein is CASRLAGAGPQNNEQFF. CDR3 DNA: TGTGCCAGTAGACTAGCGGGAGCTGGTCCACAAAACAATGAGCAGTTCTTC.

The rearrangement links TRBV7-2 to TRBJ2-7, with TRBD2 matching over 10 bases. J was trimmed by 4 bases and V by 1 base; bases with no gene match: 10. The CDR3 covers 17 residues. In germline, CDR1 is SGHTA, CDR2 FQGNSA. CDR3 protein: CASSLGSASGSGYEQYF. CDR3 sequence (DNA): TGTGCCAGCAGCTTAGGGTCCGCTAGCGGGAGTGGATACGAGCAGTACTTC.

The V and J genes are TRBV5-1 and TRBJ2-1; D call uncertain. The CDR3 contains 14 residues. Between the trimmed V and J ends, which lost 0 bases and 5 bases, there was a span of 9 bases. Germline V gene sequence: CDR1 SGHRS, CDR2 YFSETQ. The CDR3 loop is CASSLVDGNNEQFF. The CDR3 DNA reads as TGCGCCAGCAGCTTGGTGGACGGAAACAATGAGCAGTTCTTC.

V is TRBV27 and J is TRBJ2-1; possible D gene TRBD2, 6 bases. The length of the CDR3 is 13 residues. Between the trimmed V and J ends, which lost 7 bases and 5 bases, there was a span of 12 bases. Germline V gene lookup returns CDR1 MNHEY and CDR2 SMNVEV (reference sequence). CDR3 protein: CASNGGRNNEQFF. The DNA for the CDR3 is TGTGCCAGCAATGGAGGGAGGAACAATGAGCAGTTCTTC.

The chain recombines TRBV19 with TRBJ1-2; 7 bases map to TRBD1. Trimming took 2 bases from V and 5 from J; bases not matched to a gene: 5. There are 14 residues in the CDR3. CDR1 and CDR2 (germline): LNHDA, SQIVND (reference sequence). CDR3 protein: CASSIYRGDYGYTF. CDR3 sequence (DNA): TGTGCCAGTAGTATATACAGGGGCGATTATGGCTACACCTTC.

The genes are TRBV18 and TRBJ1-5, with D uncertain. The germline V gene has CDR1 KGHSH and CDR2 LQKENI. This CDR3 spans 17 amino acids. V dropped 3 bases and J dropped 3 bases, with 18 bases sitting between them. CDR3 sequence reads: CASSPPPTGGINQPQHF. The DNA for the CDR3 is TGTGCCAGCTCACCCCCCCCGACGGGAGGCATCAATCAGCCCCAGCATTTT.

This chain joins TRBV6-5 and TRBJ1-1, with 9 bases lining up with TRBD1. The CDR3 spans 15 residues. V trimming: 6 bases; J trimming: 1 base; junction bases outside the gene matches: 6. The germline gives CDR1 MNHEY, CDR2 SVGAGI. CDR3 in amino acids: CASRLPGQGNTEAFF. The CDR3 bases are TGTGCCAGCAGATTACCGGGACAGGGGAACACTGAAGCTTTCTTT.

V is TRBV2 and J is TRBJ1-5; TRBD1 might be the D (5 bases). CDR1 and CDR2 from the germline V gene are SNHLY and FYNNEI. The CDR3 is made up of 13 amino acids. The V and J ends lost 3 bases and 7 bases respectively, with 10 bases between them. The CDR3 protein is CASSDRDIQPQHF. As DNA, the CDR3 is TGTGCCAGCAGTGACAGGGATATCCAGCCCCAGCATTTT.